This TCR beta chain was observed in a study of blood T cells in healthy people across ages (dated by TCRdb to between 2015 and 2016). Describing the broader study: In model experiments, roughly one uniquely barcoded TCR beta cDNA molecule per two T cells was captured by template switching. Four age groups were formed from the donors: young (average 16 years), middle-aged (just under 40), aged (under 70) and long-lived (about 80). For two donors (one aged 18 to 30 and one aged 80 or older), the study analyzed two additional independent replicas of 1 million unique cDNA reads from the same blood draw. To avoid experimental bias, donors of different ages were spread randomly across the sequencing lanes. Age-related changes in TCR beta repertoire diversity were measured in the study by deep sequencing normalized with unique cDNA molecular identifiers.

This clonotype showed up just a few times. Its antigen is still unknown. No much larger clonotype is one base removed from it; base qualities were not supplied. On the study overall, not on this receptor specifically: Compared with the aged group, the long-lived group had more naive CD4+ T cells, fewer expanded clones and increased TCR diversity, suggesting age selection. As age increased, observed TCR beta diversity per million T cells dropped in a roughly linear way, and a significant reduction was already evident by age roughly 36. Estimates of total diversity from one million sequenced T cells were regarded as lower bounds and underestimates. Observed TCR beta diversity correlated strongly with the percentage of naive T cells measured by flow cytometry. Because profiling used bulk unsorted PBMCs, naive and antigen-experienced compartments could not be compared conclusively. Because donor CMV infection status was unknown, age-related changes in expanded clonotypes were potentially confounded.

The method behind the library was 5' RACE. The run used an Illumina HiSeq 2500. A second PCR of about 6 to 11 cycles was performed with a sample-barcoded 5' primer and a J-beta primer mix. Each TCR beta cDNA molecule received a unique molecular identifier from a template-switch 5' adaptor carrying 12 random nucleotides. Each sample yielded at least 2.5 million CDR3-containing paired-end reads. The Mint cDNA synthesis kit, primed by a TRBC-specific oligonucleotide, was used to synthesize first-strand cDNA from all RNA. After uracil-DNA glycosylase treatment, a first 18-cycle PCR used universal primers M1SS and BC2_uni_R on all cDNA. Under the source paper's analysis protocol: For normalization, 1 million high-quality reads, each with a distinct molecular identifier, were randomly selected from each sample. Instead of being binned into consensus sequences, reads that shared molecular identifiers were thrown out. MiTCR, set to a Q25 quality threshold and the strictest error-elimination algorithm, was used for CDR3 identification, clonotype clustering and error correction. A nonparametric unseen species model with Euler transformation was used to estimate lower-bound total TCR beta diversity. TCRdb reprocessed the public reads (quality trimming at Q25 with fastp, clone calling with MiXCR) and kept in-frame beta chains. Each entry is one CDR3 protein sequence, shown with its most common DNA and genes. The V and J calls were not made by the authors but by TCRdb's processing. This sample gives just over 800,000 distinct CDR3 sequences in total; around 62% of them show up just once. The ten biggest clones cover around a quarter of the sample.

Trimming at the junction amounts to 1 base on V and 5 bases on J, and the germline ends lie 9 bases apart. Reading the germline V gene gives CDR1 SGHRS and CDR2 YFSETQ. From its cysteine to its phenylalanine, the CDR3 spans 13 amino acids. Only the CDR3 region is kept as DNA, spanning 39 bases read in frame from base 1. The donors were some 36 Caucasian individuals from Russia, aged about 6 to 95 years, who were systemically healthy. Each donor gave about 9.7 milliliters of peripheral blood, drawn into EDTA-treated Vacutainer tubes. Ficoll-Paque density-gradient centrifugation was used to isolate PBMCs, with at least 6 million per sample. Total RNA was extracted from PBMCs with Trizol reagent, with at least 6 micrograms obtained per sample. Naive CD45RAhigh/CD27high T cell percentages were measured by flow cytometry on a PBMC aliquot from every donor.

The sample comprised blood. This TCR came from a man aged 25 to 45 in good health. This receptor chain uses TRBV5-1 and TRBJ2-5; the D region possibly corresponds to TRBD2 (5 bases align). CDR3 loop: CASSLRESETQYF. DNA sequence: TGCGCCAGCAGCTTGAGGGAGTCGGAGACCCAGTACTTC.